This T cell receptor beta chain was sequenced for a study of blood T cell repertoires in COVID-19. Study as a whole: Material from acute and convalescent COVID-19 was sourced from the United States, Italy and Spain. The cDNA or gDNA used as material had been derived from T cells, B-cell-depleted T cells, or PBMCs.

Per the study methods: Amplified reference gene primers provided the basis for estimating nucleated cell counts. Repertoires were generated with immunoSEQ multiplex PCR, while TCRdb's copy carries only in-frame clones and drops some. D and trimming were read from the DNA, whereas the V and J calls and clone size are those reported in that table. The table has tens of thousands of clones, approximately 85% seen once. This clone was recorded once. Seattle enrolled patients during active infection and tracked them longitudinally. This receptor was identified in a woman older than 75 with COVID-19, enrolled during active disease. Specimen: peripheral blood.

CDR3 protein: CSASPPKAGGNEQYF. In DNA form, the CDR3 reads TGCAGTGCTAGTCCTCCGAAAGCGGGGGGAAACGAGCAGTACTTC. The rearrangement uses TRBV20-1 and TRBJ2-7, with 9 bases matching TRBD2. There are 15 residues in the CDR3. J was trimmed by 5 bases and V by 3 bases; bases with no gene match: 11. Germline CDR1 reads DFQATT; CDR2 reads SNEGSKA (reference sequence).